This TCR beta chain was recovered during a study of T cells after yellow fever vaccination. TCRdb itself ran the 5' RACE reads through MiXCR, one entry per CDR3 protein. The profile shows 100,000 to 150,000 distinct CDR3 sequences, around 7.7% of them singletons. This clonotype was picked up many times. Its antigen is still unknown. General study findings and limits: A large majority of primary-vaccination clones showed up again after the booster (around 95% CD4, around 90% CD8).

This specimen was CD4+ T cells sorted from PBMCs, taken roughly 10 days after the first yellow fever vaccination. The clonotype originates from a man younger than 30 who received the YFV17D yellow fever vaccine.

The CDR3 region is CASTTGGRTDTQYF. DNA of the CDR3: TGCGCCAGCACCACGGGGGGTCGGACAGATACGCAGTATTTT. V gene TRBV4-1 combines with J gene TRBJ2-3; 7 bases align to TRBD2. Trimming at V came to 7 bases and at J to 3 bases, leaving 7 bases not matched to a gene. CDR3 length equals 14 residues. The germline V gene has CDR1 MGHRA and CDR2 YSYEKL.